Here is one T cell receptor (beta chain) with its context. Its antigen is not identified. Germline V gives CDR1 SGHAT, CDR2 FQNNGV. There are 18 residues in the CDR3. V trimming: 5 bases; J trimming: 3 bases; junction bases outside the gene matches: 12. Method: immunoSEQ multiplex PCR; TCRdb's copy keeps in-frame clones and lacks some. Found here are roughly 2.1 million clones, around 93% of them singletons; the top ten hold around 1.7%. The data were taken from a study of shared clonotypes between healthy human individuals. Naive CD8 cells lacked CD45RO, underwent positive selection for CCR7 and left out terminally differentiated effector memory CD45RA+ cells. Free of recent acute infections or vaccinations, the donors were healthy HIV-negative adults. Within Nashville, Tennessee resided all donors, each a Caucasian adult. Findings of the study overall: Rarefaction demonstrated incomplete sorted-subset sequencing despite large depth. Sharing across a few donors was seen in 4.5% to 6.5% of naive CD4 clonotypes.

The specimen sequenced was naive CD8+ T cells from PBMCs. V usage is TRBV11-2 and J usage is TRBJ2-3; 12 bases fit TRBD1. The sequence was collected from a man younger than 35 in good health. Some clones in this sample may be carry-over from other donors' samples. The CDR3 is CASSPPGTGGWGTDTQYF. The CDR3 bases are TGTGCCAGCAGCCCCCCCGGGACAGGGGGCTGGGGGACAGATACGCAGTATTTT.